The entry below gives a single T cell receptor (beta chain) sequence along with its context. Germline V lookup: CDR1 LNHDA, CDR2 SQIVND (reference sequence). V was shortened by 7 bases and J by 2 bases, with 10 bases between the two germline ends. The CDR3 is made up of 13 amino acids. The data originate from a study of control samples from healthy donors and cancer patients. Measured with immunoSEQ multiplex PCR; TCRdb has only the in-frame clones, and not every one. The profile covers around 100,000 clones, with roughly 89% appearing a single time and approximately 7.8% taken by the ten largest. This clonotype was sampled from a man younger than 45 in good health. J is TRBJ2-3 and V is TRBV19; no clear D. The sample taken for sequencing was blood. This chain's CDR3 is CASNGRYTDTQYF. In DNA form, the CDR3 reads TGTGCCAGTAACGGGCGATACACAGATACGCAGTATTTT.